This T cell receptor beta chain was sequenced in a study of tumor-infiltrating lymphocytes in primary liver carcinoma. The study's findings and limits: Significantly larger top-250-clone fractions were found in tumors than in blood (p = 0.039).

This clonotype occurred once. Its matching antigen is unknown. The CDR3 does not close with the conserved phenylalanine or tryptophan, likely indicating a read error. The investigators made TCR beta cDNA from about 500 ng total RNA, using a constant-region primer. Each TCR beta library was derived from three nested multiplex PCR rounds that employed slightly modified ARM-PCR. A C-beta reverse primer and TRBV1-TRBV30 forward primers served in each of the first two PCR rounds, at about 10 cycles apiece. MiXCR was run by TCRdb on the multiplex PCR reads, yielding one entry per CDR3 protein. This sample has 100,000 or so distinct CDR3 sequences; roughly four fifths occur once, and the top ten carry around 21%. Co-extracting RNA and DNA was done with about 20-33 mg of unsorted bulk tissue as input. Germline V gene sequence: CDR1 LGHNA, CDR2 YSLEER. The trim removed 2 bases at V and 3 bases at J, leaving 6 bases unmatched. This CDR3 has 15 amino acids.

The sample was liver tumor tissue from sampling region 3. Documented subset: tumor region T3, left-lateral pole. The V and J genes are TRBV4-3 and TRBJ2-5; 7 nucleotides agree with TRBD2. The receptor's source is a middle-aged man with primary liver carcinoma and hepatitis B virus infection. The DNA for the CDR3 is TGCGCCAGCAGCCAATATCTAGCGGAAGAAGAGACCCAGTACTTA. Amino acids: CASSQYLAEEETQYL.